The 10 T cell receptor beta chains listed next were all sequenced from one sample in a study of control samples from healthy donors and cancer patients. The assay was immunoSEQ multiplex PCR, and TCRdb's table has in-frame clones only and misses some. The sample carries 70,000 or so clones, around 94% recorded once. Sequencing was carried out using blood. Source of these receptors: a woman aged 40-49 years in good health.

This sequence joins TRBV12-3 or TRBV12-4 and TRBJ1-4, with TRBD1 identical over 11 bases. The CDR3 is made up of 13 amino acids. With 6 bases clipped from V and 7 bases from J, the junction kept 1 base outside the gene matches. Here the CDR3 reads CASRDRGLEKLFF. The DNA for the CDR3 is TGTGCCAGCAGGGACAGGGGGCTTGAAAAACTGTTTTTT.

V and J are TRBV3-1 (or the pseudogene TRBV3-2) and TRBJ1-2; no clear D. The length of the CDR3 is 13 residues. Looked up from germline, CDR1 is LGHDT and CDR2 is YNNKEL (reference sequence). Trimming removed 3 bases from V and 3 bases from J, with 8 bases in between. The CDR3, as DNA: TGTGCCAGCAGCCATTACAATGACTATGGCTACACCTTC. This translates into CASSHYNDYGYTF.

The chain couples TRBV4-1 to TRBJ2-7; TRBD1 aligns across 10 bases. The CDR3 totals 15 residues. Unmatched junction bases numbered 6, after V lost 4 bases and J lost 3 bases. Germline CDR1 reads MGHRA; CDR2 reads YSYEKL. The CDR3 sequence is CASSPRQGASYEQYF. The CDR3 DNA is TGCGCCAGCAGCCCTCGACAGGGGGCAAGCTACGAGCAGTACTTC.

The V gene is TRBV30, the J gene TRBJ1-2; no clear D. The germline V gene has CDR1 GTSNPN and CDR2 SVGIG (reference sequence). The CDR3 covers 14 residues. Trimming left V 0 bases short and J 2 bases short, with 10 bases between. The CDR3 DNA is TGTGCCTGGAGTGTCGGGATTCAGAACTATGGCTACACCTTC. Amino acids: CAWSVGIQNYGYTF.

The chain has TRBV10-3 and TRBJ1-3, with TRBD1 matching 8 bases. Germline V gene lookup returns CDR1 ENHRY and CDR2 SYGVKD. V was pared by 6 bases and J by 4 bases, with 5 bases of the junction left unmatched. CDR3 length: 14 amino acids. Written as DNA, the CDR3 is TGTGCCATCAGCGCGACAGGGGTCGGAAACACCATATATTTT. Protein product: CAISATGVGNTIYF.

The V call is TRBV7-6, the J call TRBJ2-3; 7 bases line up with TRBD1. CDR1 SGHVS and CDR2 FNYEAQ come from the germline V gene. V lost 5 bases to trimming and J lost 5 bases; unmatched junction nucleotides: 4. The CDR3 length is 13 residues. The CDR3 loop is CASSLGQVDTQYF. CDR3 coding DNA: TGTGCCAGCAGCCTTGGACAGGTAGATACGCAGTATTTT. The whole variable domain, remainder taken from reference TRBV7-6 and TRBJ2-3, is GAGVSQSPRYKVTKRGQDVALRCDPISGHVSLYWYRQALGQGPEFLTYFNYEAQQDKSGLPNDRFSAERPEGSISTLTIQRTEQRDSAMYRCASSLGQVDTQYFGPGTRLTVL.

V gene TRBV5-8 combines with J gene TRBJ1-1; no clear D gene. This CDR3 is 14 amino acids long. Trimming stripped 4 bases from V and 6 bases from J, with 16 bases between. CDR1 is SGHTS and CDR2 is YDEGEE in the germline V gene. This CDR3 reads CASSPRALLAEAFF. CDR3 bases: TGTGCCAGCAGCCCCCGGGCGCTACTGGCTGAAGCTTTCTTT.

The J gene is TRBJ1-4, the V gene TRBV19; D is possibly TRBD1 (6 bases). In germline, CDR1 is LNHDA, CDR2 SQIVND (reference sequence). V lost 9 bases and J lost 6, with 17 bases in between. This CDR3 has 14 amino acids. CDR3 sequence reads: CASERGGGDEKLFF. For the CDR3, the DNA is TGTGCCAGCGAAAGAGGGGGGGGTGATGAAAAACTGTTTTTT.

The genes are TRBV19 and TRBJ1-1; 7 bases fit TRBD1. This CDR3 has 14 residues. V lost 8 bases to trimming and J lost 5 bases; unmatched junction nucleotides: 11. Germline CDR1 reads LNHDA; CDR2 reads SQIVND (reference sequence). The CDR3 nucleotides are TGTGCCAGTGCACAGCAGGGGGGGATGACTGAAGCTTTCTTT. Amino acid sequence: CASAQQGGMTEAFF. Full variable domain (remainder filled in from reference TRBV19 and TRBJ1-1): DGGITQSPKYLFRKEGQNVTLSCEQNLNHDAMYWYRQDPGQGLRLIYYSQIVNDFQKGDIAEGYSVSREKKESFPLTVTSAQKNPTAFYLCASAQQGGMTEAFFGQGTRLTVV.

The chain is built from TRBV7-7 and TRBJ2-2; D is undetermined. The germline CDR1 and CDR2 sequences are SSHAT and FNYEAQ (reference sequence). This CDR3 has 13 amino acids. Trimming left V 5 bases short and J 6 bases short, with 10 bases between. For the CDR3, the DNA is TGTGCCAGCAGCCGACGAGAACCCGGGGAGCTGTTTTTT. Translation: CASSRREPGELFF.